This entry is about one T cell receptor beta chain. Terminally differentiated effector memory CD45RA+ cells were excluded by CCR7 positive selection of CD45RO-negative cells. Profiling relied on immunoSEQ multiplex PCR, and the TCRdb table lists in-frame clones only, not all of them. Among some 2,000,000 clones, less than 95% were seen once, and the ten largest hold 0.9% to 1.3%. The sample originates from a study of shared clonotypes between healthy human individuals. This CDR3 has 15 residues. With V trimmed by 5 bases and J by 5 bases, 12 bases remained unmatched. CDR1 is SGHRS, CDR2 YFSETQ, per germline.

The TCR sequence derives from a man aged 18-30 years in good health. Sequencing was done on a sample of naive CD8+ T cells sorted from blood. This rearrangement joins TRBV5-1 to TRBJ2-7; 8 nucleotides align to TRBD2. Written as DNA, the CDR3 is TGCGCCAGCAGGACGGTGGACGGGGGGGCCGACGAGCAGTACTTC. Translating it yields CASRTVDGGADEQYF.